This T cell receptor beta chain was documented in a study of cytomegalovirus exposure and HLA in healthy donors. Study context: A prior analysis found fewer than 120 million unique TCR beta sequences from roughly 180 million T cells.

Study conclusions and caveats: After further analysis at a later stage, roughly 16,000 TCR beta sequences were associated with HLA alleles at 0.05 false discovery rate.

With 60 Vbeta and 13 Jbeta primers, the PCR was carried out. Profiling relied on immunoSEQ multiplex PCR, and the TCRdb table lists in-frame clones only, not all of them. The sample has some 150,000 clones; approximately 80% are singletons. The J segment lost 2 bases and the V segment lost 5 bases, leaving 5 bases of the junction unmatched. CDR3 length: 14 residues. Germline V gives CDR1 SGHNT, CDR2 YYREEE (reference sequence). Concerning this clone itself: Its cognate antigen is unknown.

The sequence came from a woman younger than 30 in good health and CMV-seronegative. Sequencing input: PBMCs. The J gene is TRBJ2-5, the V gene TRBV5-4; 8 nucleotides match TRBD1. CDR3: CASSLNRGQETQYF. The CDR3 bases are TGTGCCAGCAGTCTGAACAGGGGGCAAGAGACCCAGTACTTC.